This TCR beta chain was observed in a study of blood T cell repertoires in COVID-19. Germline CDR1 and CDR2: SEHNR and FQNEAQ (reference sequence). CDR3 length equals 16 residues. The germline V and J ends were trimmed by 3 bases and 0 bases, with 11 bases remaining between them. Sequenced by immunoSEQ multiplex PCR; TCRdb stores in-frame clones only, minus some. The repertoire includes roughly 45,000 clones, approximately 86% of them detected once, and 4.5% to 6% sits in the top ten. The receptor was derived from a man aged 45-65 years with active COVID-19. The chain couples TRBV7-9 to TRBJ1-4; D is ambiguous. The material sequenced was peripheral blood. In DNA form, the CDR3 reads TGTGCCAGCAGCTTCAATCCGGTCGCAACTAATGAAAAACTGTTTTTT. Translating it yields CASSFNPVATNEKLFF.